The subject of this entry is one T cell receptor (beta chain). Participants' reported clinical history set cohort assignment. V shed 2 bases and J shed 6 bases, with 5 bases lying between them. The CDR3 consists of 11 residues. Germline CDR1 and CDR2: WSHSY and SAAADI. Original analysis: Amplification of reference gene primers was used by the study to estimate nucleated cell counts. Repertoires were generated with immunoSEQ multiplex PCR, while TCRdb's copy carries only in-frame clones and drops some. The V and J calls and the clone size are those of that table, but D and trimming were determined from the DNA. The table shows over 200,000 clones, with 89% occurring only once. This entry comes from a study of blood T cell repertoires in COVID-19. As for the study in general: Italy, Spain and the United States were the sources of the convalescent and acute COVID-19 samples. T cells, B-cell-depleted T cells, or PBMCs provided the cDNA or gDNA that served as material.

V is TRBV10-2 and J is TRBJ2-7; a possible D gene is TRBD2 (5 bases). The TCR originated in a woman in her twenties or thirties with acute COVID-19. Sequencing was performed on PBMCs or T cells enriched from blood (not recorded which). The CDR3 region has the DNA TGCGCCAGCAGTGAGGGAGGCGAGCAGTACTTC. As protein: CASSEGGEQYF.